These 18 T cell receptor beta chains were all obtained from the same sample, sequenced in a study of T cell responses to AZD1222 COVID-19 vaccine. Generated by immunoSEQ multiplex PCR, the TCRdb table keeps only in-frame clones and is missing some. Among approximately 120,000 clones listed, 88% were seen once. The sequences come from peripheral blood, collected 28 days after the second AZD1222 dose. The receptors shown here come from an adult who received the AZD1222 COVID-19 vaccine.

The genes are TRBV5-6 and TRBJ2-4; 7 bases align to TRBD1. The J segment lost 5 bases and the V segment lost 1 base, leaving 3 bases of the junction unmatched. Germline V gene data show CDR1 as SGHDT and CDR2 as YYEEEE. The CDR3 contains 14 residues. The CDR3 is CASSLLQGENIQYF. The CDR3 DNA reads TGTGCCAGCAGCTTGTTGCAGGGGGAAAACATTCAGTACTTC.

The J gene is TRBJ2-3, the V gene TRBV11-2; TRBD2 matches at 12 bases. In germline, CDR1 is SGHAT, CDR2 FQNNGV. CDR3 size: 17 residues. The V gene end was trimmed by 5 bases and the J gene end by 7 bases; junction bases not matched to a gene: 13. CDR3 in DNA: TGTGCCAGCAGCCTACGGACTAGCGGGACCTTCGGGTATACGCAGTATTTT. Encoded protein: CASSLRTSGTFGYTQYF.

The chain uses TRBV19 and TRBJ1-1, with 8 bases that match TRBD1. J lost 6 bases, V lost 4 bases, and 10 bases had no gene match. The CDR3 has 15 residues. Germline V gene data show CDR1 as LNHDA and CDR2 as SQIVND (reference sequence). CDR3 DNA sequence: TGTGCCAGTAGTACTACAGGGGGTAGGAGCGCTGAAGCTTTCTTT. Translated, it gives CASSTTGGRSAEAFF.

J is TRBJ1-5 and V is TRBV2, with D possibly TRBD1 on 5 matching bases. The CDR3 covers 15 residues. V lost 4 bases and J 1 base, leaving 11 bases between the germline ends. Germline CDR1 and CDR2: SNHLY and FYNNEI. The CDR3 coding sequence is TGTGCCAGCAGTGGAGGGTGGGGGAGCAATCAGCCCCAGCATTTT. This sequence encodes CASSGGWGSNQPQHF. The full variable domain, completed using reference TRBV2 and TRBJ1-5, is EPEVTQTPSHQVTQMGQEVILRCVPISNHLYFYWYRQILGQKVEFLVSFYNNEISEKSEIFDDQFSVERPDGSNFTLKIRSTKLEDSAMYFCASSGGWGSNQPQHFGDGTRLSIL.

The chain recombines TRBV30 with TRBJ1-6; 9 bases map to TRBD1. The CDR3 loop spans 13 amino acids. Germline-derived CDR1 and CDR2 are GTSNPN and SVGIG (reference sequence). V was clipped by 5 bases and J by 5 bases; unmatched bases: 1. CDR3 sequence reads: CAWGTGNNSPLHF. The DNA of the CDR3 is TGTGCCTGGGGGACAGGGAATAATTCACCCCTCCACTTT.

This clone has a handful of counts. The chain recombines TRBV3-1 (or the pseudogene TRBV3-2) with TRBJ2-5; TRBD2 might be the D (6 bases). V was shortened by 4 bases and J by 3 bases, with 12 bases between the two germline ends. Germline V lookup: CDR1 LGHDT, CDR2 YNNKEL (reference sequence). The CDR3 is 14 residues long. CDR3: CASSRGLAKETQYF. The DNA of the CDR3 is TGTGCCAGCAGCCGGGGACTTGCCAAAGAGACCCAGTACTTC.

Here the CDR3 reads CAGAGFGSEKTQYF. CDR3 sequence (DNA): TGTGCCGGAGCCGGGTTCGGCTCAGAGAAGACCCAGTACTTC. V usage is TRBV30 and J usage is TRBJ2-5, with D uncertain. This CDR3 has 14 residues. Trimming pared 8 bases from V and 6 bases from J, leaving 22 bases between. From germline, CDR1 is GTSNPN and CDR2 SVGIG (reference sequence).

The chain couples TRBV6-1 to TRBJ2-7; D gene uncertain. The CDR3 runs to 17 residues. CDR1 and CDR2 (germline): MNHNS, SASEGT. V lost 0 bases to trimming and J lost 2 bases, with 17 bases between them. In DNA form, the CDR3 reads TGTGCCAGCAGTGAAGCCCCCCCTAGTCTGGTGCCCTACGAGCAGTACTTC. This codes for CASSEAPPSLVPYEQYF.

V usage is TRBV15 and J usage is TRBJ2-3, with no clear D. The CDR3 extends over 12 amino acids. Looked up from germline, CDR1 is LNHNV and CDR2 is YYDKDF (reference sequence). With 5 bases removed from V and 0 bases from J, the gap between germline ends came to 3 bases. CDR3 amino acids: CATSGSTDTQYF. Written as DNA, the CDR3 is TGTGCCACCAGCGGGAGCACAGATACGCAGTATTTT.

V is TRBV9 and J is TRBJ2-5; no definite D call. V dropped 0 bases and J dropped 5 bases, with 11 bases sitting between them. In germline, CDR1 is SGDLS, CDR2 YYNGEE. This CDR3 region has 14 residues. This CDR3 reads CASSVGSLRETQYF. The CDR3 DNA reads TGTGCCAGCAGCGTAGGGTCCCTCCGGGAGACCCAGTACTTC.

The chain recombines TRBV15 with TRBJ2-1; 8 bases agree with TRBD2. Germline V CDR1 and CDR2: LNHNV, YYDKDF (reference sequence). There are 16 residues in the CDR3. V lost 0 bases, J lost 8 bases, and 9 bases stayed unmatched. CDR3 sequence (DNA): TGTGCCACCAGCAGAGATGGGCGGGAGGATCGCGATGAGCAGTTCTTC. This sequence encodes CATSRDGREDRDEQFF.

The chain carries TRBV11-2 and TRBJ1-3, with 10 positions matching TRBD1. CDR1 is SGHAT and CDR2 is FQNNGV in the germline V gene. CDR3 size: 17 residues. J lost 0 bases, V lost 5 bases, and 7 bases had no gene match. The CDR3 loop is CASSRDRGSGSGNTIYF. CDR3 DNA: TGTGCCAGCAGCCGGGACAGGGGTTCGGGCTCTGGAAACACCATATATTTT.

This clone is a singleton in its sample. The gene calls are TRBV5-5 and TRBJ1-2, with unresolved D. CDR3 length equals 11 residues. Germline CDR1 SGHKS, CDR2 YYEKEE (reference sequence). With 0 bases removed from V and 3 bases from J, the gap between germline ends came to 0 bases. The CDR3 sequence is CASSLDYGYTF. The CDR3 DNA is TGTGCCAGCAGCTTGGACTATGGCTACACCTTC.

The genes are TRBV4-1 and TRBJ1-5; D is ambiguous. Germline assignment: CDR1 MGHRA and CDR2 YSYEKL. The CDR3 is 15 amino acids. Trimming pared 3 bases from V and 5 bases from J, leaving 14 bases between. As DNA, the CDR3 is TGCGCCAGCAGCCATAGTAGGTTGGGAGATCAGCCCCAGCATTTT. Translated, it gives CASSHSRLGDQPQHF.

This clone has a handful of counts. The V gene is TRBV2, the J gene TRBJ2-7; the D is unclear. Per germline, CDR1 SNHLY and CDR2 FYNNEI. This CDR3 spans 12 amino acids. V lost 5 bases, J lost 0 bases, and 5 bases lay in between. The CDR3 is CASSPYSYEQYF. CDR3 bases: TGTGCCAGCAGTCCTTACTCCTACGAGCAGTACTTC. The full variable domain, rest sourced from reference TRBV2 and TRBJ2-7, is EPEVTQTPSHQVTQMGQEVILRCVPISNHLYFYWYRQILGQKVEFLVSFYNNEISEKSEIFDDQFSVERPDGSNFTLKIRSTKLEDSAMYFCASSPYSYEQYFGPGTRLTVT.

The rearrangement joins TRBV4-1 to TRBJ2-3; 12 bases map to TRBD2. The CDR3 covers 17 residues. Germline CDR1 reads MGHRA; CDR2 reads YSYEKL. The trim removed 1 base at V and 6 bases at J, leaving 8 bases unmatched. For the CDR3, the DNA is TGCGCCAGCAGCCAAGTCCGACTAGCGGGAGAGGTTGATACGCAGTATTTT. It translates to CASSQVRLAGEVDTQYF.

J is TRBJ1-2 and V is TRBV2, with unresolved D. V lost 10 bases and J lost 8, with 20 bases in between. In germline, CDR1 is SNHLY, CDR2 FYNNEI. This CDR3 has 13 amino acids. CDR3 in DNA: TGTGCCATTATCATACAGTTCCCCATCGGCTACACCTTC. Residues: CAIIIQFPIGYTF. Drawing the rest from reference TRBV2 and TRBJ1-2, the complete variable domain is EPEVTQTPSHQVTQMGQEVILRCVPISNHLYFYWYRQILGQKVEFLVSFYNNEISEKSEIFDDQFSVERPDGSNFTLKIRSTKLEDSAMYFCAIIIQFPIGYTFGSGTRLTVV.

The V call is TRBV18, the J call TRBJ2-3; D ambiguous. V lost 4 bases to trimming and J lost 0 bases, with 17 bases between them. CDR3 length: 17 residues. Germline V gene data show CDR1 as KGHSH and CDR2 as LQKENI. The CDR3 coding sequence is TGTGCCAGCTCACAGACTCGGTCCGGCATGAGCACAGATACGCAGTATTTT. This gives the protein CASSQTRSGMSTDTQYF.